The clone carrying this T cell receptor beta chain turned up a few times. V was clipped by 4 bases and J by 2 bases, with 5 bases between them. This CDR3 spans 12 amino acids. Germline V lookup: CDR1 MNHNS, CDR2 SASEGT. For the second PCR, which ran for about 6 to 11 cycles, a sample-barcoded 5' primer and a J-beta primer mix were used. Individual samples furnished no less than 3 million CDR3-containing paired-end reads apiece. TCRdb reanalysed the 5' RACE reads using MiXCR and keeps one entry per CDR3 protein. The table includes approximately 780,000 distinct CDR3 sequences, roughly 26% detected once. This sample stems from a study of blood T cells in healthy people across ages. The same data also went into a second study, on T cells of mothers and their children.

The V gene is TRBV6-1, the J gene TRBJ1-2; D is unresolved. The sample taken for sequencing was blood. The sequence was collected from a boy younger than 18 in good health. CDR3 nucleotide sequence: TGTGCCAGCAGTGGACTCAACTATGGCTACACCTTC. Amino acids: CASSGLNYGYTF.